This is a list of T cell receptor beta chains from one sample in a study of shared clonotypes between healthy human individuals. Clones were sequenced by immunoSEQ multiplex PCR, and TCRdb holds only the in-frame ones, with some missing. The sample holds 2 million to 2.5 million clones; almost 96% are singletons and the top ten take 0.1% to 0.15%. The specimen was naive CD4+ T cells sorted from blood. Receptor source: a man in his late teens or twenties in good health. The CDR3 runs from the conserved cysteine through the conserved F or W. Each record gives: CDR3 length, D gene, J gene, V gene, clone size, CDR3 protein, CDR3 DNA. A D gene is named only where the DNA matches it firmly. Not every row has a clone size; where given, it reads once, few, many or a size class.

>16|NA|TRBJ2-5|TRBV14|NA
CASSPGTSNHKETQYF
TGTGCCAGCAGCCCAGGGACATCCAACCACAAAGAGACCCAGTACTTC
>14|NA|TRBJ1-1|TRBV2|few
CASMEGDWRTEAFF
TGTGCCAGCATGGAAGGGGATTGGCGCACTGAAGCTTTCTTT
>14|TRBD2|TRBJ2-2|TRBV6-6|NA
CASIREAGTGELFF
TGTGCCAGCATCCGGGAGGCGGGCACCGGGGAGCTGTTTTTT
>15|TRBD2|TRBJ2-3|TRBV6-6|NA
CASRQTSGSPDTQYF
TGTGCCAGCAGACAGACTAGCGGGAGTCCAGATACGCAGTATTTT
>13|NA|TRBJ1-3|TRBV18|NA
CASQTSTGNTIYF
TGTGCCTCCCAGACGAGTACTGGAAACACCATATATTTT
>15|TRBD1|TRBJ2-2|TRBV5-1|once
CASSLQGAGTGELFF
TGCGCCAGCAGCTTGCAGGGGGCGGGCACCGGGGAGCTGTTTTTT
>13|NA|TRBJ1-5|TRBV29-1|NA
CSVVTADNQPQHF
TGCAGCGTTGTCACCGCAGACAATCAGCCCCAGCATTTT
>15|TRBD2|TRBJ2-7|TRBV9|NA
CASSIAAGGPDEQYF
TGTGCCAGCAGCATAGCAGCGGGAGGGCCAGACGAGCAGTACTTC
>13|NA|TRBJ1-5|TRBV5-5|NA
CASSLDGNQPQHF
TGTGCCAGCAGCTTGGACGGCAATCAGCCCCAGCATTTT
>14|NA|TRBJ1-1|TRBV6-6|NA
CARINWEGYTEAFF
TGTGCCAGGATTAACTGGGAGGGGTACACTGAAGCTTTCTTT
>13|TRBD1|TRBJ1-1|TRBV30|NA
CAWSVQGDAEAFF
TGTGCCTGGAGTGTCCAGGGGGACGCTGAAGCTTTCTTT
>15|TRBD1|TRBJ1-1|TRBV6-5|NA
CASSSQGAGRTEAFF
TGTGCCAGCAGTTCCCAGGGGGCGGGAAGGACTGAAGCTTTCTTT
>16|TRBD1|TRBJ2-3|TRBV5-4|NA
CASNLGTGPSTDTQYF
TGTGCCAGCAACCTGGGGACAGGGCCGAGCACAGATACGCAGTATTTT
>14|NA|TRBJ2-5|TRBV30|NA
CAWSVLPRVETQYF
TGTGCCTGGAGTGTACTACCGCGGGTGGAGACCCAGTACTTC
>17|TRBD1|TRBJ2-2|TRBV18|NA
CASSSFFRDSNTGELFF
TGTGCCAGCTCATCGTTCTTCCGGGACAGCAACACCGGGGAGCTGTTTTTT
>16|TRBD2|TRBJ2-1|TRBV11-2|NA
CASSQTSGRGYNEQFF
TGTGCCAGCAGCCAGACTAGCGGGAGAGGGTACAATGAGCAGTTCTTC
>14|NA|TRBJ2-7|TRBV7-2|NA
CASSPAGVLLEQYF
TGTGCCAGCAGCCCAGCTGGGGTTTTGTTGGAGCAGTACTTC
>15|TRBD1|TRBJ2-1|TRBV7-9|NA
CASSQQGDGYNEQFF
TGTGCCAGCAGCCAACAGGGGGACGGATACAATGAGCAGTTCTTC
>13|TRBD1|TRBJ1-2|TRBV10-3|NA
CAISIQGDYGYTF
TGTGCCATCAGTATACAGGGGGACTATGGCTACACCTTC
>16|NA|TRBJ1-5|TRBV18|NA
CASSPMGFPSNQPQHF
TGTGCCAGCTCCCCCATGGGCTTCCCTTCCAATCAGCCCCAGCATTTT
>14|TRBD1|TRBJ2-1|TRBV13|NA
CASSHGTGKGEQFF
TGTGCCAGCAGCCACGGGACAGGGAAAGGTGAGCAGTTCTTC
>14|TRBD1|TRBJ1-1|TRBV30|NA
CASSRTGLNTEAFF
TGTGCCTCTTCCCGGACAGGGCTGAACACTGAAGCTTTCTTT
>16|NA|TRBJ1-5|TRBV18|NA
CASSPGLPASNQPQHF
TGTGCCAGCTCACCCGGACTCCCTGCTAGCAATCAGCCCCAGCATTTT
>15|TRBD2|TRBJ2-7|TRBV6-5|NA
CASRLRDSGIYEQYF
TGTGCCAGCAGGCTAAGGGATAGCGGGATTTACGAGCAGTACTTC
>15|TRBD2|TRBJ2-2|TRBV7-9|NA
CASAPLAGFTGELFF
TGTGCCAGCGCCCCGCTAGCGGGGTTCACCGGGGAGCTGTTTTTT
>15|TRBD2|TRBJ2-7|TRBV5-6|NA
CASSLRTSGSGEQYF
TGTGCCAGCAGCTTGCGGACTAGCGGGAGCGGCGAGCAGTACTTC
>16|TRBD1|TRBJ2-5|TRBV11-3|NA
CASSSPGAGGYETQYF
TGTGCCAGCAGCTCCCCGGGGGCAGGGGGCTACGAGACCCAGTACTTC
>18|NA|TRBJ1-6|TRBV11-2|NA
CASRNSRAESSYNSPLHF
TGTGCCAGCAGAAACTCGAGGGCCGAGAGCTCCTATAATTCACCCCTCCACTTT
>15|TRBD2|TRBJ2-7|TRBV11-2|NA
CASSIQLAVAYEQYF
TGTGCCAGCAGCATACAACTAGCGGTGGCCTACGAGCAGTACTTC
>17|TRBD2|TRBJ2-1|TRBV11-3|NA
CASSLPELAGDYNEQFF
TGTGCCAGCAGCTTGCCTGAACTAGCGGGAGACTACAATGAGCAGTTCTTC
>15|TRBD1|TRBJ1-1|TRBV5-1|NA
CASSLDRGWSTEAFF
TGCGCCAGCAGCTTGGACAGGGGATGGTCCACTGAAGCTTTCTTT
>18|NA|TRBJ1-6|TRBV4-1|once
CASSQEGRGPHNNSPLHF
TGCGCCAGCAGCCAAGAAGGGAGGGGCCCCCATAATAATTCACCCCTCCACTTT
>12|NA|TRBJ1-3|TRBV30|NA
CAASSSGNTIYF
TGTGCCGCTAGTAGCTCTGGAAACACCATATATTTT
>16|NA|TRBJ1-1|TRBV18|NA
CASSPTHGVLNTEAFF
TGTGCCAGCTCACCAACCCACGGGGTCCTGAACACTGAAGCTTTCTTT
>11|NA|TRBJ1-1|TRBV30|once
CAWRGQWWAFF
TGTGCCTGGAGAGGACAGTGGTGGGCTTTCTTT
>14|NA|TRBJ1-6|TRBV28|NA
CASSPPGGYSPLHF
TGTGCCAGCAGTCCTCCGGGGGGTTACTCACCCCTCCACTTT
>16|NA|TRBJ1-2|TRBV30|few
CAWSVPMKGSTYGYTF
TGTGCCTGGAGTGTACCAATGAAGGGCTCCACCTATGGCTACACCTTC
>14|TRBD1|TRBJ1-6|TRBV6-6|NA
CASSYVRGQSPLHF
TGTGCCAGCAGTTACGTTAGGGGGCAGTCACCCCTCCACTTT
>14|TRBD2|TRBJ2-3|TRBV5-1|NA
CASSLSGGGDTQYF
TGCGCCAGCAGCTTGAGCGGGGGAGGGGATACGCAGTATTTT
>14|NA|TRBJ1-2|TRBV29-1|NA
CSVEDGRVRDGYTF
TGCAGCGTTGAAGATGGAAGAGTGCGGGATGGCTACACCTTC
>15|TRBD1|TRBJ2-7|TRBV6-5|NA
CASSYSTGGSYEQYF
TGTGCCAGCAGTTACAGCACAGGGGGCTCCTACGAGCAGTACTTC
>15|NA|TRBJ2-1|TRBV7-6|NA
CASSALRGSNNEQFF
TGTGCCAGCAGCGCCCTCCGAGGGAGCAACAATGAGCAGTTCTTC
>12|NA|TRBJ2-5|TRBV6-5|NA
CASSSEQETQYF
TGTGCCAGCAGTTCGGAGCAAGAGACCCAGTACTTC